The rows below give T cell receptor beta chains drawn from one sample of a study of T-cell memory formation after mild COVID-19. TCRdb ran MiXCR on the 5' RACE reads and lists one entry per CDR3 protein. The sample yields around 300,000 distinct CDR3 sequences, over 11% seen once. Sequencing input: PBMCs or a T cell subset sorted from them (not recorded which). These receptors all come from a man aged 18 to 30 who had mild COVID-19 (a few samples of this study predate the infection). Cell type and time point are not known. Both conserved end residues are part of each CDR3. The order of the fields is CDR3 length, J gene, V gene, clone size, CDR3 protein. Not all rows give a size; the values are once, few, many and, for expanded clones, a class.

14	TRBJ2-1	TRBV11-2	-	CASSFNRGYNEQFF
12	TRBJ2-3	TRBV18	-	CASSPQVDTQYF
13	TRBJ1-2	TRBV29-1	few	CSVQGGPRYGYTF
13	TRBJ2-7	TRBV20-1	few	CSARSGVRNEQYF
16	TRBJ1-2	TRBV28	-	CASSSATNVRGRGYTF
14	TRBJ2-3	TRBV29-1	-	CSVESSGVSDTQYF
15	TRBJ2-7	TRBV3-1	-	CASSQEGGLGYEQYF
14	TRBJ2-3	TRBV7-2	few	CACRPGPYPDTQYF
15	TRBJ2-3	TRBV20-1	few	CSARDQYLRTDTQYF
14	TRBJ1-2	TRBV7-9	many	CASSQDRDSYGYTF
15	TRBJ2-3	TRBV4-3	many	CASSQVAGAVDTQYF
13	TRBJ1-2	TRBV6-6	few	CASSQNGKGGYTF
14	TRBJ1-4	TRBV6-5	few	CASSYRTENEKLFF
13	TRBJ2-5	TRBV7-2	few	CAGGTSVGETQYF
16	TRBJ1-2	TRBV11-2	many	CASSPLVSGRGYGYTF
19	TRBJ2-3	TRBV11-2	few	CASSIGPWAQDVYGDTQYF
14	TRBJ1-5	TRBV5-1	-	CASSLQQGGQPQHF
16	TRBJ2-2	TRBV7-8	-	CASSPRVGGGTGELFF
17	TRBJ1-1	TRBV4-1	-	CASSQDLLRDRGTEAFF
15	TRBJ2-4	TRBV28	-	CASSPLAWAKNIQYF
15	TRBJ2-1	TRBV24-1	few	CATSDPTGDYNEQFF
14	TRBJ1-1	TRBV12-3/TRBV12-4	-	CASSSPRENTEAFF
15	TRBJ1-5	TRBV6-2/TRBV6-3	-	CASSYSRDGGQPQHF
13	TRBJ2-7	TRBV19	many	CASSIDRRTDRYF
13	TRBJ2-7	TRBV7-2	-	CASSLVGANEQYF
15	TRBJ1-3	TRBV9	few	CASSVAGDTGNTIYF
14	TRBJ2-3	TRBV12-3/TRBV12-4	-	CASTLTLRYDTQYF
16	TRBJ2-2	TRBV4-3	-	CASSHTEVRETGELFF
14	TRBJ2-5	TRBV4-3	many	CASSWTGIGETQYF
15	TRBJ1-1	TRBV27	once	CASSYRPGQRTEAFF